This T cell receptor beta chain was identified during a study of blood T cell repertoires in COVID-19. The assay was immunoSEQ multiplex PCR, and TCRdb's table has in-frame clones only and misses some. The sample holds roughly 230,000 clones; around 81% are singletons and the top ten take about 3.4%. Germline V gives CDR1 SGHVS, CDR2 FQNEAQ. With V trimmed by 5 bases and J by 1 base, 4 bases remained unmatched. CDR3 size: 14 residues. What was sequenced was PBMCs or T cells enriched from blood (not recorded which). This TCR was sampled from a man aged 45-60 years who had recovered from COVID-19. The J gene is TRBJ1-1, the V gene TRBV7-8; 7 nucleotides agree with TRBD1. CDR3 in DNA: TGTGCCAGCAGCCAGGGACAGTCGAACACTGAAGCTTTCTTT. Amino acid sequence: CASSQGQSNTEAFF.